This T cell receptor (beta chain) stems from a study of T cells in Graves' hyperthyroidism and ophthalmopathy (dated by TCRdb to between 2017 and 2020). General notes on the study: Peripheral blood samples were taken at initial diagnosis, before any treatment was given. A discovery cohort of approximately 100 patients, about 40 with Graves' ophthalmopathy and 55 to 60 with stable Graves' hyperthyroidism, was used to find distinguishing TCR V-J signatures. Whether ophthalmopathy could be predicted prospectively was tested in an independent validation cohort made up of fewer than 20 hyperthyroidism patients plus 17 patients who later progressed to ophthalmopathy. The approximately 98 discovery patients were randomly divided into training and test sets at a 7:3 ratio. Thyroid tissue and blood T-cell repertoires from several Graves' hyperthyroidism patients were also compared in the study. After sampling, hyperthyroidism patients received methimazole starting at 30 mg daily, and ophthalmopathy patients received high-dose intravenous methylprednisolone. TCR Vbeta CDR3 sequencing of fewer than 150 peripheral blood samples (around 45 ophthalmopathy, approximately 80 hyperthyroidism and approximately 17 progressor patients) is reported in the paper.

This clonotype showed up just a few times. Its cognate antigen has yet to be identified. Per-nucleotide qualities are absent, and no much larger clonotype sits a single base away. Graves' hyperthyroidism was defined as stable when no progression to ophthalmopathy occurred over 18 months of follow-up. Hyperthyroidism patients were newly diagnosed, had a disease duration of under 2 months, and were aged 18 to 65 years. Any patient with an uncontrolled infection, another autoimmune disease, pregnancy or lactation was excluded. Clinical symptoms, serum thyroxine and TRAb, thyroid ultrasound, and orbital computed tomography formed the basis for the diagnoses. PBMCs were isolated from 8 to 10 ml of fresh peripheral blood by Ficoll-Paque density gradient centrifugation. Total RNA was extracted with Trizol reagent, and quality was checked on an Agilent 2100 Bioanalyzer. The CDR3 measures 15 amino acids from cysteine to phenylalanine. The retained sequence is limited to the CDR3, 45 bases, with the frame set at the first base. Sequences LNHNV (CDR1) and YYDKDF (CDR2) are obtained from the germline V gene (reference sequence). Trimming costs V 6 bases and J 4 bases, and their ends lie 17 bases apart.

Beyond this particular receptor, the publication reports: A 13 V-J signature model separated ophthalmopathy from stable hyperthyroidism, with about 88% sensitivity and 81% to 83% specificity in cross-validation and 80%/75% in testing. During validation, the model predicted progression to ophthalmopathy a median of approximately six months ahead of onset, with almost 71% sensitivity and 72% to 85% specificity. Most expanded thyroid clonotypes (frequency above 0.001) were also detected in blood, a finding suggesting that blood repertoires may reflect thyroid immune responses. Sample size was not statistically predetermined, and blinding of investigators to group allocation was not performed.

TCR beta CDR3 regions were amplified from RNA transcripts. A first-round RT-PCR of the TCR CDR3 used the HTBI primer set with the Qiagen OneStep RT-PCR kit. Libraries were constructed in a second round of multiplex PCR, after which size selection and purification were performed. Libraries were sequenced paired-end with 100 bp reads on an Illumina HiSeq2000. Turning to the authors' computational methods: SOAPnuke was used to process the raw data, with reads discarded if the reads contained adapters or uncalled bases, had a mean Phred below 15, or lacked an exact constant-primer or identifier match. High-quality paired reads were merged with COPE v1.2.5, and unique nucleotide sequences were defined as clonotypes. Clonotypes were aligned to IMGT TRBV, TRBD and TRBJ reference segments using MiTCR v1.1. The analysis included only V-J combinations with a frequency above 0.0001, which together covered more than 99% of the repertoires. The TCS score was defined as F50 (clonal expansion) divided by E x V (chaos), with BLOSUM62-based TCRdist calculated between CDR3 peptides within each V-J. Welch's t-statistics and random forest reduced 450 to 600 V-J features to 13, which were used in a naive Bayes classifier (R e1071). Using fastp at Q25 and MiXCR, TCRdb reprocessed the public reads and kept productive beta chains. Rows with one shared CDR3 protein collapse into an entry with the most common genes and DNA. These V and J calls derive from TCRdb rather than the authors' analysis. A total of about 740,000 distinct CDR3 sequences appear in this sample, roughly 15% of them only once. The top ten constitute around 9.6% of the sample.

The sequence came from a woman between 18 and 30 years old with Graves' hyperthyroidism. The chain couples TRBV15 to TRBJ2-3; the D gene is perhaps TRBD1 or TRBD2, as each covers 5 bases. The specimen was blood. Here the CDR3 is given as CATREAGSFADTQYF. The DNA is as follows: TGTGCCACCAGGGAAGCAGGGAGCTTCGCAGATACGCAGTATTTT.